This TCR beta chain was recorded in a study of cytomegalovirus exposure and HLA in healthy donors. General study findings and limits: Productive rates of about 87% or about 30% were seen for most TCR beta V segments in an earlier analysis. According to reports, the classifier identified cytomegalovirus status with high specificity and sensitivity.

There are 13 residues in the CDR3. Germline V gives CDR1 GTSNPN, CDR2 SVGIG (reference sequence). The V and J ends lost 0 bases and 7 bases respectively, with 12 bases between them. PCR used 60 Vbeta primers and 13 Jbeta primers. Assay used: immunoSEQ multiplex PCR; TCRdb lists only in-frame clones, some missing. The sample's table shows around 200,000 clones. Details on this clone: Its target is not known.

Healthy people donating bone marrow made up the donors. The chain recombines TRBV30 with TRBJ1-2, with D tentatively TRBD1 (5 bases). The sample was PBMCs. The sequence derives from a woman between 18 and 29 years old in good health and CMV-seropositive. This CDR3 is CAWSVGRQTGYTF. In nucleotides, the CDR3 is TGTGCCTGGAGTGTGGGGCGTCAAACTGGCTACACCTTC.